This is a list of T cell receptor beta chains from one sample in a study of T cell repertoires in cytomegalovirus infection. Via MiXCR, TCRdb re-called the reads, giving one row per CDR3 protein. Found here are approximately 910,000 distinct CDR3 sequences, roughly 30% of them singletons; the top ten hold over 12%. Which antigens these TCRs recognize remains unknown. Material: cultured CD8+ T cells from PBMCs, obtained from culture after CMV antigen stimulation. The receptors stem from a human donor in good health (CMV status not recorded). Some clones in this sample may be carry-over from other donors' samples. Each CDR3 is given with its conserved first and last residue.

V: TRBV6-5; J: TRBJ2-2; CDR3: CASSYGRITGELFF
V: TRBV2; J: TRBJ2-1; CDR3: CASRGLRQFF
V: TRBV28; J: TRBJ2-1; CDR3: CASRRSTREGQFF
V: TRBV14; J: TRBJ2-5; CDR3: CASSPSVGETQYF
V: TRBV6-5; J: TRBJ2-7; CDR3: CASSYFPDRDFHEQYF
V: TRBV6-2/TRBV6-3; J: TRBJ2-1; CDR3: CASSSLGGAGNEQFF
V: TRBV6-1; J: TRBJ2-7; CDR3: CASSSRRLLYEQYF
V: TRBV7-7; J: TRBJ2-1; CDR3: CASSLSRGGINEQFF
V: TRBV19; J: TRBJ2-1; CDR3: CASSMGHGYNEQFF
V: TRBV7-9; J: TRBJ2-5; CDR3: CASSFMEETQYF
V: TRBV6-6; J: TRBJ2-1; CDR3: CASKAGPVRSSYNEQFF
V: TRBV20-1; J: TRBJ2-5; CDR3: CSARAWEWETQYF
V: TRBV12-3/TRBV12-4; J: TRBJ1-3; CDR3: CASRPDSGGDTIYF
V: TRBV12-3/TRBV12-4; J: TRBJ1-1; CDR3: CASSLDRGAEAFF
V: TRBV12-3/TRBV12-4; J: TRBJ1-3; CDR3: CASSLSGQGNTIYF
V: TRBV19; J: TRBJ2-7; CDR3: CASSIDRGLNYEQYF
V: TRBV7-9; J: TRBJ2-1; CDR3: CASSSLALEQFF
V: TRBV29-1; J: TRBJ2-7; CDR3: CSVVRTGRDEQYF